This T cell receptor (beta chain) stems from a study of T cell responses to AZD1222 COVID-19 vaccine. Findings of the study overall: Baseline serostatus was positive in only a handful of AZD1222 recipients. With two AZD1222 doses given, Spike-specific TCR breadth and depth both rose. A mostly white British donor set with more females was recruited, and clonal diversity was possibly underestimated.

TCRdb's table, derived via immunoSEQ multiplex PCR, lists solely in-frame clones and lacks some. This sample has about 150,000 clones, with about 90% found just once. CDR1 SGDLS and CDR2 YYNGEE come from the germline V gene. Losses at the gene ends were 2 bases for V and 6 bases for J; bases not matched to a gene: 5. The CDR3 runs 15 residues. Worth noting for this clone: Antigen unknown.

The sample was peripheral blood, taken on day 0 of AZD1222 vaccination. The source of this sequence is an adult in good health. The chain carries TRBV9 and TRBJ2-3, with 11 bases fitting TRBD1. CDR3 region: CASSVRDRGMDTQYF. Here the CDR3 DNA reads TGTGCCAGCAGCGTGCGGGACAGGGGGATGGATACGCAGTATTTT.